This TCR beta chain was recorded in a study of shared clonotypes between healthy human individuals. Profiling relied on immunoSEQ multiplex PCR, and the TCRdb table lists in-frame clones only, not all of them. Among some 980,000 clones listed, around 80% were seen once. Note on this clone: Other DNA sequences in the sample encode the same CDR3.

This CDR3 is 12 amino acids long. CDR1 and CDR2 (germline): SGDLS, YYNGEE. V was clipped by 0 bases and J by 6 bases, with 5 bases between them. The chain carries TRBV9 and TRBJ2-3; D is uncertain. The source is a man younger than 35 in good health. Sample: memory CD4+ T cells sorted from blood. Stated subset: CD45RA-negative fraction. The CDR3 protein is CASSVDRDTQYF. CDR3 coding DNA: TGTGCCAGCAGCGTAGACCGGGATACGCAGTATTTT.